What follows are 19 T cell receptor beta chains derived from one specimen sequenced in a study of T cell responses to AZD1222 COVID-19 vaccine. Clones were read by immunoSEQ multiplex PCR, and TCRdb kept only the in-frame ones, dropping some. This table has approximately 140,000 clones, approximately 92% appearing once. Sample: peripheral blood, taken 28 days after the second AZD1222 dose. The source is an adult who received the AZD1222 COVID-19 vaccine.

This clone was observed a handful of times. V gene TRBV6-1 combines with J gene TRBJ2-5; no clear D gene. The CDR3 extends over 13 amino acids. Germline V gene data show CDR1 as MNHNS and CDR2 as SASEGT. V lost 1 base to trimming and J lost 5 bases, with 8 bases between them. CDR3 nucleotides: TGTGCCAGCAGTGAAGTATTCGGGGAGACCCAGTACTTC. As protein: CASSEVFGETQYF.

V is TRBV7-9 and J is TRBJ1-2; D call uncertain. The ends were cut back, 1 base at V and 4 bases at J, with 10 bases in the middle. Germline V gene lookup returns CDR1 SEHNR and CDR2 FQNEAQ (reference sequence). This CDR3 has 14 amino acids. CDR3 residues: CASSLDGTFYGYTF. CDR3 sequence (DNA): TGTGCCAGCAGCTTAGATGGCACCTTCTATGGCTACACCTTC. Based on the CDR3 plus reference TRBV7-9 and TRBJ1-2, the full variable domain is DTGVSQNPRHKITKRGQNVTFRCDPISEHNRLYWYRQTLGQGPEFLTYFQNEAQLEKSRLLSDRFSAERPKGSFSTLEIQRTEQGDSAMYLCASSLDGTFYGYTFGSGTRLTVV.

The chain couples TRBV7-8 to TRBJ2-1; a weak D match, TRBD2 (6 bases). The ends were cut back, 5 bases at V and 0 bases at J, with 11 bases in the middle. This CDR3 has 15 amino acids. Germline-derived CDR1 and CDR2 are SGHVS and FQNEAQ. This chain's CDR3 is CASSRGIPSYNEQFF. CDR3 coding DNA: TGTGCCAGCAGCCGGGGGATTCCCTCCTACAATGAGCAGTTCTTC.

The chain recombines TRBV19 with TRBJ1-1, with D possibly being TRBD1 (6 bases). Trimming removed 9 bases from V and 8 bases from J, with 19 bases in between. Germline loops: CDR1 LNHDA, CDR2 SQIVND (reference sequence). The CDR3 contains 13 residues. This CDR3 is CASRSRGVGEAFF. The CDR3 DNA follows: TGTGCCAGCCGTTCGAGGGGGGTAGGGGAAGCTTTCTTT.

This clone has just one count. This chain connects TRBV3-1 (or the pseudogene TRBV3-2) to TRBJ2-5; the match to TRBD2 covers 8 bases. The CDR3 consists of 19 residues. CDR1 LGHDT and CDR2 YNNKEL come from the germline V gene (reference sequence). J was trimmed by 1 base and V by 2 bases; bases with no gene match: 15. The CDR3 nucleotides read TGTGCCAGCAGCCAACCGGGACTAATCGGGGGGGAGGGCCAAGAGACCCAGTACTTC. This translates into CASSQPGLIGGEGQETQYF.

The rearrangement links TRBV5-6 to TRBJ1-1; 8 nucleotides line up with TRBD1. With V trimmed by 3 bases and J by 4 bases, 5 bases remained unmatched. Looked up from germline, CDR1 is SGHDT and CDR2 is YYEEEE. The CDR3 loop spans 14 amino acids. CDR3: CASSSQGASTEAFF. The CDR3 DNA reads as TGTGCCAGCAGCTCGCAGGGGGCGAGCACTGAAGCTTTCTTT.

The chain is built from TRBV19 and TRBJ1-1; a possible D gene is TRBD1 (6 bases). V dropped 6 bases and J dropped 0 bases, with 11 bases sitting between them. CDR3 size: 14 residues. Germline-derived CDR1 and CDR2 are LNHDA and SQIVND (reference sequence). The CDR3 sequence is CASRGGQMNTEAFF. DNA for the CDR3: TGTGCCAGTAGAGGCGGACAGATGAACACTGAAGCTTTCTTT. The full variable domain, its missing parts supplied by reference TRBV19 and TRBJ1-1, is DGGITQSPKYLFRKEGQNVTLSCEQNLNHDAMYWYRQDPGQGLRLIYYSQIVNDFQKGDIAEGYSVSREKKESFPLTVTSAQKNPTAFYLCASRGGQMNTEAFFGQGTRLTVV.

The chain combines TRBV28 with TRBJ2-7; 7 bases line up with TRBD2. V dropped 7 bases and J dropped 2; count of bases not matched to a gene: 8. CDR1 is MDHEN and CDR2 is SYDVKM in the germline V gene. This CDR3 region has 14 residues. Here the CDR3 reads CASNIAGSTYEQYF. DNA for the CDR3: TGTGCCAGCAATATAGCGGGTTCCACCTACGAGCAGTACTTC.

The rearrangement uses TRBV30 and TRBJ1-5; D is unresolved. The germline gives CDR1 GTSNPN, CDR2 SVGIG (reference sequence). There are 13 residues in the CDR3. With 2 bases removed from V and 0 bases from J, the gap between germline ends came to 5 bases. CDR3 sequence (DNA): TGTGCCTGGAGTTTTAGTAGCAATCAGCCCCAGCATTTT. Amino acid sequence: CAWSFSSNQPQHF. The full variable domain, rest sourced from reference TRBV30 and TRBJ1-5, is SQTIHQWPATLVQPVGSPLSLECTVEGTSNPNLYWYRQAAGRGLQLLFYSVGIGQISSEVPQNLSASRPQDRQFILSSKKLLLSDSGFYLCAWSFSSNQPQHFGDGTRLSIL.

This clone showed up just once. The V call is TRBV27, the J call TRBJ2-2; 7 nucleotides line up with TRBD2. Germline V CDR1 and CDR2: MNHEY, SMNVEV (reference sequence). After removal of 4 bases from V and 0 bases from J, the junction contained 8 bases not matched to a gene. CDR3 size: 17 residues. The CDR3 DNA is TGTGCCAGCAGTTGGGCCGGGAGGCCTGCGAACACCGGGGAGCTGTTTTTT. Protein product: CASSWAGRPANTGELFF.

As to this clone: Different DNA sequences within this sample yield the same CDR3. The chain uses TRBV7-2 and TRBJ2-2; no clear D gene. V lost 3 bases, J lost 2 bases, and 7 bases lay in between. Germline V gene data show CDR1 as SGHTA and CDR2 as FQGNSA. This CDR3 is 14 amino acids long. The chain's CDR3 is CASSLLGNTGELFF. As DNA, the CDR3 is TGTGCCAGCAGCTTGCTGGGTAACACCGGGGAGCTGTTTTTT.

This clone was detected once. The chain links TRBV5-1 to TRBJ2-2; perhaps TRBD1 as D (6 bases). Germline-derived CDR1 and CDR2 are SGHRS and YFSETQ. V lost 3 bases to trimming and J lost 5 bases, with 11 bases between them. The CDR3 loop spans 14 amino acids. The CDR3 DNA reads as TGCGCCAGCAGCTCCCGGGACAATACCGGGGAGCTGTTTTTT. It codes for CASSSRDNTGELFF.

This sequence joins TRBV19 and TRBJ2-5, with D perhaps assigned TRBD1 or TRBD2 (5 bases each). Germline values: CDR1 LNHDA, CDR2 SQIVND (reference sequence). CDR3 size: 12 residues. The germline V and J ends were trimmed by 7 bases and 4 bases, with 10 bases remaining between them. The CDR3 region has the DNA TGTGCCAGTATGGGGGATAGAGAGACCCAGTACTTC. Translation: CASMGDRETQYF.

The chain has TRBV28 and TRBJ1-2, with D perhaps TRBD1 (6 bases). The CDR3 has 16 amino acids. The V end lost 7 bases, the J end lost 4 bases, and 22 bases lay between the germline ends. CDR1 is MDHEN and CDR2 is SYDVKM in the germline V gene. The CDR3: CASNFLRDKVSYGYTF. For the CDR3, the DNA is TGTGCCAGCAACTTTTTGAGGGACAAGGTTTCCTATGGCTACACCTTC.

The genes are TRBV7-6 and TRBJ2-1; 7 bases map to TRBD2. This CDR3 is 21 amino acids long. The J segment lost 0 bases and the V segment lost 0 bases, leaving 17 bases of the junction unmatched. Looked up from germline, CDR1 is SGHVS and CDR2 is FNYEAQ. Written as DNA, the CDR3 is TGTGCCAGCAGCTTAGCGCAGACTAGCTCCCATCGGAGGTCCTCCTACAATGAGCAGTTCTTC. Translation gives CASSLAQTSSHRRSSYNEQFF.

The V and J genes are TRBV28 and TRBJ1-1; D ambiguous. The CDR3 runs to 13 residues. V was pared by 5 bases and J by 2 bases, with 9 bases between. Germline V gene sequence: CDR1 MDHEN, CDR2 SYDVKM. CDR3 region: CASSLRPNTEAFF. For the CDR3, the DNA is TGTGCCAGCAGTCTCAGACCCAACACTGAAGCTTTCTTT.

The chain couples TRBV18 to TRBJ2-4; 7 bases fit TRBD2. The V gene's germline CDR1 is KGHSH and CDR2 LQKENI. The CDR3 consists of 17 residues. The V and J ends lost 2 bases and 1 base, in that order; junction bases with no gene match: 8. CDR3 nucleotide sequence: TGTGCCAGCTCACCATCGGCGGGAGCCCCCGCCAAAAACATTCAGTACTTC. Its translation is CASSPSAGAPAKNIQYF.

The CDR3 DNA reads TGTGCCAGCAGCTTAGACAGGGGGGACTACGAGCAGTACTTC. This encodes CASSLDRGDYEQYF. The chain carries TRBV7-2 and TRBJ2-7; 8 nucleotides match TRBD1. The CDR3 has 14 amino acids. V dropped 1 base and J dropped 3; count of bases not matched to a gene: 2. From germline, CDR1 is SGHTA and CDR2 FQGNSA.

The CDR3, as DNA: TGTGCCAGCAGCGTAGACGACGGACAGAACTATGGCTACACCTTC. This sequence encodes CASSVDDGQNYGYTF. The V call is TRBV9, the J call TRBJ1-2; D may be TRBD1 (6 bases). The V gene's germline CDR1 is SGDLS and CDR2 YYNGEE. Deletions cut 0 bases from V and 2 bases from J, with 11 bases between. The CDR3 is made up of 15 amino acids.